The 19 T cell receptor beta chains below come from one sample, sequenced in a study of T cells in Graves' hyperthyroidism and ophthalmopathy. TCR beta CDR3 region amplification was performed from RNA transcripts. First-round RT-PCR with HTBI primers amplified the TCR CDR3 region. Via MiXCR, TCRdb re-called the multiplex PCR reads, giving one row per CDR3 protein. The table includes around 350,000 distinct CDR3 sequences, about 16% detected once. Sequenced material: blood. The receptors here all came from a woman aged 55-70 years with Graves' ophthalmopathy.

J is TRBJ2-7 and V is TRBV19; possibly TRBD1 or TRBD2 for D (5 bases each). The CDR3 runs to 14 residues. Trimming took 5 bases from V and 6 from J, leaving 17 bases between them. CDR1 LNHDA and CDR2 SQIVND come from the germline V gene (reference sequence). CDR3 region: CASSVLGPGGEQYF. The CDR3 DNA follows: TGTGCCAGTAGTGTCCTGGGGCCTGGGGGCGAGCAGTACTTC.

This clonotype was detected ten times or more. Here the CDR3 DNA reads TGTGCCAGCACTACTCAGGGGGCGACGGCCGGGGAGCTGTTTTTT. This gives the protein CASTTQGATAGELFF. The chain recombines TRBV7-2 with TRBJ2-2; 8 bases agree with TRBD1. This CDR3 contains 15 residues. Germline CDR1 is SGHTA and CDR2 is FQGNSA. Trimming at V came to 7 bases and at J to 6 bases, leaving 10 bases not matched to a gene.

This clonotype was counted ten times or more. The chain combines TRBV11-2 with TRBJ1-6; unclear D gene. Germline V gene data show CDR1 as SGHAT and CDR2 as FQNNGV. The CDR3 sequence is 13 residues long. Deletions cut 1 base from V and 6 bases from J, with 4 bases between. CDR3 in DNA: TGTGCCAGCAGCTTAGGGGTTAATTCACCCCTCCACTTT. It translates to CASSLGVNSPLHF.

This clonotype was detected ten times or more. The J gene is TRBJ1-3, the V gene TRBV30, with a possible D match to TRBD1 (6 bases). The CDR3 consists of 13 residues. Trimming shortened V by 1 base and J by 9 bases, and 13 bases separated the two germline ends. Germline assignment: CDR1 GTSNPN and CDR2 SVGIG (reference sequence). This CDR3 reads CAWSANRASTIYF. Here the CDR3 DNA reads TGTGCCTGGAGTGCGAACAGGGCCAGCACCATATATTTT.

The chain has TRBV12-3 or TRBV12-4 and TRBJ2-2, with a weak D call TRBD1 (6 bases). V gave up 3 bases and J gave up 3 bases, with 11 bases separating them. The CDR3 contains 15 residues. The CDR3, as DNA: TGTGCCAGCAGTTTGGGTGGGACATACACCGGGGAGCTGTTTTTT. Translated, it gives CASSLGGTYTGELFF.

This clonotype showed up just a few times. The chain's CDR3 is CASSPRAYRGGNQPQHF. CDR3 in DNA: TGTGCCAGCAGTCCCCGGGCGTATAGGGGTGGCAATCAGCCCCAGCATTTT. V and J are TRBV28 and TRBJ1-5, with a possible D match to TRBD1 (5 bases). The CDR3 runs to 17 residues. Germline assignment: CDR1 MDHEN and CDR2 SYDVKM. V was clipped by 5 bases and J by 2 bases, with 19 bases between them. Full variable domain (rest looked up from reference TRBV28 and TRBJ1-5): DVKVTQSSRYLVKRTGEKVFLECVQDMDHENMFWYRQDPGLGLRLIYFSYDVKMKEKGDIPEGYSVSREKKERFSLILESASTNQTSMYLCASSPRAYRGGNQPQHFGDGTRLSIL.

The rearrangement uses TRBV4-2 and TRBJ1-4, with D maybe TRBD1 (6 bases). V lost 3 bases to trimming and J lost 8 bases, with 16 bases between them. CDR1 is LGHNA and CDR2 is YNFKEQ in the germline V gene. The CDR3 runs 15 residues. The CDR3 reads CASSHEFRGVEKLFF. The CDR3 bases are TGTGCCAGCAGCCATGAATTCAGGGGCGTAGAAAAACTGTTTTTT.

The genes are TRBV20-1 and TRBJ1-5; possibly TRBD1 for D (5 bases). With 1 base removed from V and 5 bases from J, the gap between germline ends came to 12 bases. Germline-derived CDR1 and CDR2 are DFQATT and SNEGSKA (reference sequence). This CDR3 region has 14 residues. For the CDR3, the DNA is TGCAGTGCTAGAGGGAGGGACTCCTATCAGCCCCAGCATTTT. Its translation: CSARGRDSYQPQHF.

This chain uses TRBV5-1 with TRBJ1-1, with unresolved D. The germline V gene encodes CDR1 SGHRS and CDR2 YFSETQ. Trimming left V 1 base short and J 0 bases short, with 10 bases between. This CDR3 is 15 amino acids long. Here the CDR3 DNA reads TGCGCCAGCAGCTTGCCTGGATCTATGAACACTGAAGCTTTCTTT. Protein: CASSLPGSMNTEAFF.

The CDR3 nucleotides read TGCAGTGCTTCTAGCGGGAAGGGAAACTACGAGCAGTACTTC. Translation: CSASSGKGNYEQYF. The chain carries TRBV20-1 and TRBJ2-7; 9 bases agree with TRBD2. CDR1 and CDR2 (germline): DFQATT, SNEGSKA (reference sequence). The V and J ends lost 5 bases and 3 bases, in that order; junction bases with no gene match: 8. The CDR3 is made up of 14 amino acids.

This clonotype was observed a handful of times. This chain connects TRBV6-6 to TRBJ1-4, with 8 bases identical to TRBD1. Trimming took 0 bases from V and 4 from J; bases not matched to a gene: 4. CDR3 length equals 16 residues. Per the germline V gene, CDR1 is MNHNY and CDR2 is SVGAGI (reference sequence). The CDR3 region has the DNA TGTGCCAGCAGTTACTCCCCGGACAGGGTTAATGAAAAACTGTTTTTT. Translation: CASSYSPDRVNEKLFF.

There are a few counts of this clonotype. The V call is TRBV19, the J call TRBJ1-2; D call uncertain. The CDR3 loop spans 17 amino acids. V dropped 4 bases and J dropped 3 bases, with 21 bases sitting between them. Germline V gene data show CDR1 as LNHDA and CDR2 as SQIVND (reference sequence). CDR3 sequence (DNA): TGTGCCAGTAGTACCGGCCGGGTAACGTCGTCTTACTATGGCTACACCTTC. This sequence encodes CASSTGRVTSSYYGYTF.

V is TRBV4-1 and J is TRBJ2-5; 8 nucleotides match TRBD2. The ends lost 4 bases at V and 4 bases at J; junction bases unmatched: 8. This CDR3 is built from 15 residues. Germline CDR1 reads MGHRA; CDR2 reads YSYEKL. The CDR3 loop reads CASSRDYGRGETQYF. The CDR3 region has the DNA TGCGCCAGCAGCCGGGACTACGGGAGGGGAGAGACCCAGTACTTC.

The J gene is TRBJ1-1, the V gene TRBV5-6, with D maybe TRBD1 (6 bases). Between the trimmed V and J ends, which lost 1 base and 5 bases, there was a span of 12 bases. The CDR3 is 14 residues long. Germline V CDR1 and CDR2: SGHDT, YYEEEE. The DNA for the CDR3 is TGTGCCAGCAGCTTGAGGGCAGGGGCAACTGAAGCTTTCTTT. This codes for CASSLRAGATEAFF.

This clonotype has at least ten counts. The chain carries TRBV6-6 and TRBJ2-1; the match to TRBD2 covers 7 bases. Unmatched junction bases numbered 7, after V lost 0 bases and J lost 2 bases. This CDR3 comprises 17 residues. Per germline, CDR1 MNHNY and CDR2 SVGAGI (reference sequence). The CDR3 spells CASSYSGGGTPYNEQFF. CDR3 nucleotides: TGTGCCAGCAGTTACTCGGGGGGAGGGACGCCCTACAATGAGCAGTTCTTC.

V usage is TRBV5-5 and J usage is TRBJ2-1, with 8 bases identical to TRBD1. The CDR3 is 15 residues long. J lost 3 bases, V lost 5 bases, and 7 bases had no gene match. Looked up from germline, CDR1 is SGHKS and CDR2 is YYEKEE (reference sequence). The CDR3 DNA reads TGTGCCAGCAGGACAGGAGGGACAGGCTACAATGAGCAGTTCTTC. Encoded protein: CASRTGGTGYNEQFF.

The rearrangement links TRBV27 to TRBJ2-7; the D is unclear. The CDR3 is made up of 14 amino acids. V dropped 6 bases and J dropped 2 bases, with 14 bases sitting between them. Germline V gene sequence: CDR1 MNHEY, CDR2 SMNVEV (reference sequence). The CDR3 reads CASSLTQTPYEQYF. CDR3 DNA: TGTGCCAGCAGCCTAACGCAGACCCCCTACGAGCAGTACTTC.

This clonotype was detected only a few times. The chain carries TRBV19 and TRBJ1-1; the D is unclear. The CDR3 runs to 12 residues. The germline V gene encodes CDR1 LNHDA and CDR2 SQIVND (reference sequence). Between the trimmed V and J ends, which lost 3 bases and 1 base, there was a span of 3 bases. CDR3 loop: CASSIPNTEAFF. In DNA form, the CDR3 reads TGTGCCAGTAGTATTCCGAACACTGAAGCTTTCTTT.

Details on this clonotype: A much larger clone differs by one base, so this may be a read error. The chain is built from TRBV5-1 and TRBJ2-5; D gene unclear. The CDR3 contains 15 residues. Germline lookup yields CDR1 SGHRS and CDR2 YFSETQ. The chain's CDR3 is CASRLDRAFQETQYF. CDR3 DNA: TGCGCCAGCAGGTTGGATCGAGCATTTCAAGAGACCCAGTACTTC.